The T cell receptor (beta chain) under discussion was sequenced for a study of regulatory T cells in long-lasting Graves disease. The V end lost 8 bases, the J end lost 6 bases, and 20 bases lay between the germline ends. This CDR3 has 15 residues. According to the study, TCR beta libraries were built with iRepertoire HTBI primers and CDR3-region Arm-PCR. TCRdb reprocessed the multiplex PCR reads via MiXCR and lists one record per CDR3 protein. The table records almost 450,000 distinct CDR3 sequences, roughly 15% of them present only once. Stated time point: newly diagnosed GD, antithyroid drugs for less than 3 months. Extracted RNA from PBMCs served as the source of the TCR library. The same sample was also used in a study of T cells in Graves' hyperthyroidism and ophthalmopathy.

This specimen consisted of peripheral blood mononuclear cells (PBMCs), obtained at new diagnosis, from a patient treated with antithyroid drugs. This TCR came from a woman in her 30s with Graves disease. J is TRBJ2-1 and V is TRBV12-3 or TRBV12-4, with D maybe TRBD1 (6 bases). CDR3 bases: TGTGCCAGCGGGGGCACAGGGAGATTGTCCAATGAGCAGTTCTTC. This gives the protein CASGGTGRLSNEQFF.